A single T cell receptor beta chain is shown here with its context. The PCR was carried out with 60 Vbeta primers and 13 Jbeta primers. Sequencing was performed with immunoSEQ multiplex PCR; in TCRdb, only in-frame clones are kept and a portion is missing. The sample holds about 180,000 clones; around 75% are singletons and the top ten take 2.9%. Germline CDR1 is SGHAT and CDR2 is FQNNGV. The CDR3 runs 14 residues. The V end lost 1 base, the J end lost 7 bases, and 11 bases lay between the germline ends. The record originates from a study of cytomegalovirus exposure and HLA in healthy donors. The overall study: Among around 400 genotyped donors, around 77% fell in the Caucasian-associated ancestry cluster.

The sample was PBMCs. This rearrangement joins TRBV11-2 to TRBJ2-1, with D possibly TRBD2 on 6 matching bases. The clonotype originates from a male donor in good health and CMV-seronegative. The CDR3 DNA reads as TGTGCCAGCAGCTTAGGAGCGGGCGGTAATGAGCAGTTCTTC. This gives the protein CASSLGAGGNEQFF.